Following are 27 T cell receptor beta chains from one sample sequenced in a study of blood T cells in healthy people across ages. Combining a sample-barcoded 5' primer with a J-beta primer mix, a second PCR ran for roughly 6 to 12 cycles. MiXCR, run by TCRdb on the 5' RACE reads, gives a single entry per CDR3 protein. The table lists hundreds of thousands of distinct CDR3 sequences, around 25% of them singletons. This same sample was also taken into another study, of T cells of mothers and their children.

Sequencing was done on a sample of blood. All receptors come from a boy younger than 18 in good health.

This rearrangement joins TRBV2 to TRBJ2-5; 7 nucleotides match TRBD2. Per the germline V gene, CDR1 is SNHLY and CDR2 is FYNNEI. The CDR3 has 15 amino acids. V gave up 4 bases and J gave up 3 bases; unmatched junction bases: 8. The CDR3 sequence is CASSAPTGGKETQYF. As DNA, the CDR3 is TGTGCCAGCAGTGCGCCCACGGGGGGAAAAGAGACCCAGTACTTC.

This clonotype was counted only a few times. The rearrangement joins TRBV3-1 to TRBJ1-4, with D possibly matching TRBD1 (6 bases). This CDR3 region has 14 residues. Trimming left V 3 bases short and J 8 bases short, with 13 bases between. Germline CDR1 reads LGHDT; CDR2 reads YNNKEL (reference sequence). The CDR3 region is CASSQATGQEKLFF. DNA of the CDR3: TGTGCCAGCAGCCAGGCAACGGGACAAGAAAAACTGTTTTTT.

The chain employs TRBV5-8 and TRBJ2-5, with D possibly matching TRBD1 (6 bases). Between the trimmed V and J ends, which lost 1 base and 11 bases, there was a span of 15 bases. The germline CDR1 and CDR2 sequences are SGHTS and YDEGEE. CDR3 length equals 13 residues. This CDR3 is CASSLPGALEQYF. In DNA form, the CDR3 reads TGTGCCAGCAGCTTGCCAGGGGCGCTGGAACAGTACTTC.

A few counts support this clonotype. The rearrangement joins TRBV3-1 to TRBJ2-2; the match to TRBD2 covers 8 bases. J was trimmed by 3 bases and V by 2 bases; bases with no gene match: 5. Germline values: CDR1 LGHDT, CDR2 YNNKEL (reference sequence). The CDR3 contains 16 residues. The CDR3 loop is CASSQPGTRDTGELFF. The CDR3 nucleotides are TGTGCCAGCAGCCAACCCGGGACTAGAGACACCGGGGAGCTGTTTTTT.

In its sample, this clonotype was seen a few times. This chain links TRBV9 with TRBJ2-1; TRBD1 aligns across 8 bases. The ends lost 8 bases at V and 3 bases at J; junction bases unmatched: 13. The CDR3 has 16 amino acids. From germline, CDR1 is SGDLS and CDR2 YYNGEE. The CDR3 nucleotides are TGTGCCAGTACCCCGACACCAGGACAGGGCTACAATGAGCAGTTCTTC. Translation gives CASTPTPGQGYNEQFF.

The table lists this clonotype with a few counts. The rearrangement joins TRBV24-1 to TRBJ2-1, with 12 nucleotides matching TRBD2. Trimming took 7 bases from V and 0 from J; bases not matched to a gene: 9. The CDR3 length is 18 residues. Germline CDR1 reads KGHDR; CDR2 reads SFDVKD. The CDR3 DNA reads TGTGCCACCAGCGGACTAGCGGGACCCACTAGCTCCTACAATGAGCAGTTCTTC. Amino acid sequence: CATSGLAGPTSSYNEQFF.

Only a few counts were recorded for this clonotype. The chain has TRBV11-1 and TRBJ2-3, with 7 bases aligning to TRBD2. CDR3 size: 13 residues. Germline V gives CDR1 SGHAT, CDR2 FQDESV (reference sequence). J gave up 6 bases and V 6 bases, and 6 bases lay outside the gene matches. In DNA form, the CDR3 reads TGTGCCAGCAGTGGGAGGGATTCGGATACGCAGTATTTT. This sequence encodes CASSGRDSDTQYF.

This clonotype was recorded a few times. This chain connects TRBV9 to TRBJ2-7; the D is unclear. CDR3 length: 15 residues. V was trimmed by 3 bases and J by 0 bases, leaving 13 bases between them. Looked up from germline, CDR1 is SGDLS and CDR2 is YYNGEE. The CDR3 spells CASSAMPGISYEQYF. CDR3 coding DNA: TGTGCCAGCAGCGCTATGCCGGGCATCTCCTACGAGCAGTACTTC.

Only a few counts were recorded for this clonotype. The chain joins TRBV4-1 to TRBJ2-1, with unresolved D. V was trimmed by 2 bases and J by 9 bases, leaving 17 bases between them. Per the germline V gene, CDR1 is MGHRA and CDR2 is YSYEKL. The CDR3 consists of 15 residues. This CDR3 reads CASSQIGQRLGEQFF. The CDR3 DNA is TGCGCCAGCAGCCAAATCGGGCAGAGATTGGGTGAGCAGTTCTTC.

This clonotype was seen ten or more times. The rearrangement uses TRBV7-9 and TRBJ1-1; unclear D gene. Germline CDR1 and CDR2: SEHNR and FQNEAQ (reference sequence). The CDR3 has 10 amino acids. Between the trimmed V and J ends, which lost 8 bases and 3 bases, there was a span of 4 bases. In nucleotides, the CDR3 is TGTGCCAGCGGGGACACTGAAGCTTTCTTT. Translated, it gives CASGDTEAFF.

This clonotype was seen ten or more times. One junction end disagrees with the germline gene, perhaps due to a read error. The rearrangement links TRBV20-1 to TRBJ2-7; TRBD1 might be the D (6 bases). The V gene's germline CDR1 is DFQATT and CDR2 SNEGSKA (reference sequence). This CDR3 is 12 amino acids long. CDR3 sequence: CSAGDRFFEQYF. CDR3 nucleotides: TGCAGTGCTGGAGACAGGTTTTTCGAGCAGTACTTC.

This clonotype was counted a few times. V is TRBV20-1 and J is TRBJ2-5, with TRBD2 matching over 9 bases. The CDR3 consists of 16 residues. The J segment lost 5 bases and the V segment lost 6 bases, leaving 16 bases of the junction unmatched. CDR1 and CDR2 (germline): DFQATT, SNEGSKA (reference sequence). The CDR3 is CSAMRPAGGSRETQYF. The CDR3 DNA reads as TGCAGTGCCATGAGACCAGCGGGAGGTTCGCGCGAGACCCAGTACTTC.

The chain carries TRBV19 and TRBJ1-1, with no clear D. Trimming left V 4 bases short and J 4 bases short, with 10 bases between. The CDR3 length is 13 residues. CDR1 is LNHDA and CDR2 is SQIVND in the germline V gene (reference sequence). CDR3 sequence reads: CASSTTAGTEAFF. CDR3 coding DNA: TGTGCCAGTAGTACCACGGCGGGCACTGAAGCTTTCTTT.

The J gene is TRBJ2-1, the V gene TRBV29-1, with TRBD2 matching 8 bases. V lost 2 bases, J lost 6 bases, and 6 bases stayed unmatched. The CDR3 contains 14 residues. Germline V gives CDR1 SQVTM, CDR2 ANQGSEA. CDR3 DNA: TGCAGCGTTGAACCCCTAGCGGGTGTCAATGAGCAGTTCTTC. It encodes CSVEPLAGVNEQFF.

This chain uses TRBV15 with TRBJ2-1; TRBD1 matches at 8 bases. The DNA end is a closer match to TRBJ2-5, so the J assignment may be wrong. This CDR3 region has 15 residues. Per the germline V gene, CDR1 is LNHNV and CDR2 is YYDKDF (reference sequence). The CDR3 sequence: CATSRGTGSGETQYF. The DNA for the CDR3 is TGTGCCACCAGCAGAGGGACAGGGAGTGGGGAGACCCAGTACTTC.

V usage is TRBV6-1 and J usage is TRBJ1-1; 7 bases are a match to TRBD1. J gave up 0 bases and V 6 bases, and 16 bases lay outside the gene matches. This CDR3 spans 18 amino acids. Germline V gives CDR1 MNHNS, CDR2 SASEGT. CDR3 bases: TGTGCCAGCAGAAGGGGGGCGTGGGACAGCTCTCTGAACACTGAAGCTTTCTTT. Its protein product is CASRRGAWDSSLNTEAFF.

The V gene is TRBV10-3, the J gene TRBJ2-2, with TRBD2 matching 11 bases. This CDR3 is built from 15 residues. V trimming: 3 bases; J trimming: 6 bases; junction bases outside the gene matches: 3. Germline loops: CDR1 ENHRY, CDR2 SYGVKD. CDR3 region: CAISEILAGAGELFF. DNA for the CDR3: TGTGCCATCAGTGAAATACTAGCGGGAGCCGGGGAGCTGTTTTTT.

V and J are TRBV10-3 and TRBJ1-2; D remains ambiguous. This CDR3 comprises 11 residues. Germline V gene data show CDR1 as ENHRY and CDR2 as SYGVKD. Trimming shortened V by 3 bases and J by 4 bases, and 3 bases separated the two germline ends. The CDR3 region has the DNA TGTGCCATCAGTGACGGCTATGGCTACACCTTC. Protein sequence: CAISDGYGYTF.

This chain connects TRBV4-3 to TRBJ2-5; D not resolved. The assigned J gene may be wrong: the sequence end matches TRBJ2-7 better. The CDR3 sequence is 14 residues long. In germline, CDR1 is LGHNA, CDR2 YSLEER. CDR3 DNA: TGCGCCAGCAGCCAAGTCGAAAAAGCCTACGAGCAGTACTTC. Its translation is CASSQVEKAYEQYF.

This clonotype was found a few times. J is TRBJ2-6 and V is TRBV9; D is perhaps TRBD2 (5 bases). This CDR3 is built from 15 residues. Germline CDR1 SGDLS, CDR2 YYNGEE. V was cut by 3 bases and J by 5 bases, with 12 bases left in between. This CDR3 reads CASSGTPGWANVLTF. The DNA for the CDR3 is TGTGCCAGCAGCGGAACTCCGGGGTGGGCCAACGTCCTGACTTTC.

In this sample, this clonotype turned up a few times. The chain couples TRBV28 to TRBJ2-3; D unresolved. V gave up 2 bases and J gave up 2 bases, with 8 bases separating them. CDR3 size: 14 residues. Germline V gene lookup returns CDR1 MDHEN and CDR2 SYDVKM. The CDR3 spells CASSLVQSTDTQYF. The CDR3, as DNA: TGTGCCAGCAGTTTAGTTCAATCCACAGATACGCAGTATTTT.

This rearrangement joins TRBV6-2 or TRBV6-3 to TRBJ1-2; D is unresolved. The V end lost 2 bases, the J end lost 3 bases, and 7 bases lay between the germline ends. Germline V gene data show CDR1 as MNHEY and CDR2 as SVGEGT. There are 13 residues in the CDR3. The CDR3 region is CASSYDGDYGYTF. In DNA, the CDR3 is TGTGCCAGCAGTTACGACGGAGACTATGGCTACACCTTC.

This sequence joins TRBV7-3 and TRBJ2-2; 7 nucleotides match TRBD1. Germline lookup yields CDR1 SGHTA and CDR2 FQGTGA. The CDR3 covers 17 residues. V was clipped by 5 bases and J by 5 bases; unmatched bases: 14. As DNA, the CDR3 is TGTGCCAGCAGCCCAACCACCGGGACAGAGGTGACCGGGGAGCTGTTTTTT. Translating gives CASSPTTGTEVTGELFF.

V usage is TRBV15 and J usage is TRBJ1-1; D is unclear. The CDR3 is 13 residues long. The V and J ends lost 1 base and 3 bases respectively, with 6 bases between them. Germline CDR1 is LNHNV and CDR2 is YYDKDF (reference sequence). This CDR3 reads CATSRAEDTEAFF. The DNA of the CDR3 is TGTGCCACCAGCAGAGCGGAAGACACTGAAGCTTTCTTT.

This clonotype showed up just a few times. The V and J genes are TRBV19 and TRBJ2-1; a possible D gene is TRBD2 (6 bases). V shed 8 bases and J shed 6 bases, with 14 bases lying between them. This CDR3 has 13 residues. Germline CDR1 and CDR2: LNHDA and SQIVND (reference sequence). The CDR3 DNA follows: TGTGCCAGTGGCAGAGGGACTGTCAATGAGCAGTTCTTC. Its translation: CASGRGTVNEQFF.

This chain joins TRBV7-3 and TRBJ2-1; 10 bases are shared with TRBD2. Germline CDR1 reads SGHTA; CDR2 reads FQGTGA. The trim removed 4 bases at V and 6 bases at J, leaving 9 bases unmatched. This CDR3 has 16 residues. The CDR3 protein is CASSSTMGTSVNEQFF. The CDR3 region has the DNA TGTGCCAGCAGCTCGACCATGGGGACTAGCGTCAATGAGCAGTTCTTC.

This clonotype has a handful of counts. The rearrangement links TRBV20-1 to TRBJ1-1; D possibly corresponds to TRBD1 (5 bases). The CDR3 consists of 14 residues. Germline loops: CDR1 DFQATT, CDR2 SNEGSKA (reference sequence). Deletions cut 0 bases from V and 1 base from J, with 9 bases between. This chain's CDR3 is CSARDPTGNTEAFF. The CDR3, as DNA: TGCAGTGCTAGAGATCCCACAGGGAACACTGAAGCTTTCTTT.